These T cell receptor beta chains were read from a single sample in a study of blood T cell repertoires in COVID-19. The data were produced by immunoSEQ multiplex PCR, yet TCRdb's version contains in-frame clones alone and is incomplete. The sample has about 490,000 clones, over 75% seen once. The sample was peripheral blood. The receptors stem from a human donor in a cohort sampled during active COVID-19. The CDR3 runs from the conserved cysteine through the conserved F or W. The D gene is left open where the match is weak. Size values are once, few and many counts, or a class for expanded clones, and some rows have none.

V	size	D	J	length	CDR3	DNA
TRBV11-1	-	-	TRBJ2-1	14	CASSLASVNNEQFF	TGTGCCAGCAGCTTAGCCAGCGTCAACAATGAGCAGTTCTTC
TRBV2	-	-	TRBJ1-1	14	CASTTMNMNTEAFF	TGTGCCAGCACAACCATGAACATGAACACTGAAGCTTTCTTT
TRBV6-2/TRBV6-3	-	TRBD2	TRBJ2-7	18	CASSKPSGRASGYYEQYF	TGTGCCAGCAGCAAACCTAGCGGGAGGGCCTCAGGCTACTACGAGCAGTACTTC
TRBV6-5	few	-	TRBJ1-1	14	CASPLGRGNTEAFF	TGTGCCAGCCCCTTGGGGCGGGGGAACACTGAAGCTTTCTTT
TRBV18	-	-	TRBJ2-7	11	CASSPEDEQYF	TGTGCCAGCTCGCCCGAGGACGAGCAGTACTTC
TRBV2	-	-	TRBJ1-1	14	CASSESHATPEAFF	TGTGCCAGCAGTGAATCGCACGCTACTCCTGAAGCTTTCTTT
TRBV27	-	-	TRBJ2-7	14	CASTLRAGSYEQYF	TGTGCCAGCACCCTCAGGGCTGGGTCCTACGAGCAGTACTTC
TRBV28	-	-	TRBJ2-7	14	CASSLLNRGGEQYF	TGTGCCAGCAGTTTATTGAACAGGGGAGGCGAGCAGTACTTC
TRBV19	-	-	TRBJ1-4	14	CASSVLRGTEKLFF	TGTGCCAGTAGTGTATTAAGGGGAACTGAAAAACTGTTTTTT
TRBV2	-	-	TRBJ1-2	15	CASSLLGSWGGGYTF	TGTGCCAGCAGTCTGCTGGGGAGTTGGGGAGGTGGCTACACCTTC
TRBV9	-	TRBD1	TRBJ2-5	16	CASSAGTGAGRETQYF	TGTGCCAGCAGCGCGGGGACAGGGGCGGGGAGAGAGACCCAGTACTTC
TRBV2	-	-	TRBJ1-1	14	CASSEVRANTEAFF	TGTGCCAGCAGTGAAGTCAGGGCGAACACTGAAGCTTTCTTT
TRBV2	few	TRBD2	TRBJ2-7	16	CASRLGLAETGYEQYF	TGTGCCAGCAGGCTTGGACTAGCGGAGACCGGGTACGAGCAGTACTTC
TRBV3-1/TRBV3-2	-	TRBD1	TRBJ1-3	16	CASSPHLTGAGNTIYF	TGTGCCAGCAGCCCTCATTTGACAGGGGCTGGAAACACCATATATTTT
TRBV18	once	-	TRBJ1-5	13	CASSPSQGEPQHF	TGTGCCAGCTCACCCTCACAGGGAGAGCCCCAGCATTTT
TRBV4-2	-	-	TRBJ2-3	15	CASSQRVESANTQYF	TGTGCCAGCAGCCAGAGGGTAGAGTCGGCAAATACGCAGTATTTT
TRBV30	-	-	TRBJ2-7	15	CAWNRGGGRGWEQYF	TGTGCCTGGAATCGCGGGGGCGGGAGAGGGTGGGAGCAGTACTTC
TRBV3-1/TRBV3-2	-	TRBD1	TRBJ1-2	15	CASSQPHRGIYGYTF	TGTGCCAGCAGCCAACCTCACAGGGGGATCTATGGCTACACCTTC
TRBV6-5	-	TRBD1	TRBJ1-1	14	CAISVDRGGTEAFF	TGTGCCATCTCGGTCGACAGGGGAGGCACTGAAGCTTTCTTT
TRBV19	many	TRBD1	TRBJ1-2	15	CASIAGQGGAYGYTF	TGTGCCAGTATAGCCGGACAGGGAGGGGCCTATGGCTACACCTTC
TRBV2	-	-	TRBJ1-5	17	CASSESSPRLSNQPQHF	TGTGCCAGCAGTGAATCCTCCCCGAGGCTTAGCAATCAGCCCCAGCATTTT
TRBV9	-	TRBD1	TRBJ1-5	15	CASSGLGQINQPQHF	TGTGCCAGCAGCGGTTTGGGACAGATCAATCAGCCCCAGCATTTT
TRBV5-6	-	-	TRBJ1-6	14	CASSLVGHNSPLHF	TGTGCCAGCAGCTTGGTGGGGCATAATTCACCCCTCCACTTT
TRBV7-9	-	-	TRBJ1-2	12	CASSLRGNGYTF	TGTGCCAGCAGCTTAAGGGGGAATGGCTACACCTTC
TRBV18	-	-	TRBJ2-5	12	CASSPVGETQYF	TGTGCCAGCTCACCGGTCGGAGAGACCCAGTACTTC
TRBV18	-	-	TRBJ2-1	14	CASSPSAGYNEQFF	TGTGCCAGCTCACCCTCCGCAGGCTACAATGAGCAGTTCTTC
TRBV7-2	-	-	TRBJ1-1	14	CASSLVPGNTEAFF	TGTGCCAGCAGCTTAGTACCGGGGAACACTGAAGCTTTCTTT
TRBV7-2	-	-	TRBJ2-1	13	CASSLGLGTEQFF	TGTGCCAGCAGCTTAGGTCTCGGTACTGAGCAGTTCTTC
TRBV5-8	-	TRBD1	TRBJ1-5	15	CASSFHRGADQPQHF	TGTGCCAGCAGCTTTCACAGGGGAGCTGATCAGCCCCAGCATTTT
TRBV10-3	-	-	TRBJ2-6	18	CAISGVGGQNSGANVLTF	TGTGCCATCAGTGGAGTCGGGGGGCAGAACTCTGGGGCCAACGTCCTGACTTTC
TRBV24-1	-	-	TRBJ1-2	13	CAISRGYGTGYTF	TGTGCCATCTCGAGGGGGTATGGCACTGGCTACACCTTC
TRBV11-2	-	TRBD1	TRBJ1-3	14	CASSVTGAGDTIYF	TGTGCCAGCAGCGTGACAGGGGCGGGTGACACCATATATTTT
TRBV2	-	TRBD1	TRBJ1-4	15	CASSAIGQGGEKLFF	TGTGCCAGCAGTGCCATAGGACAGGGCGGTGAAAAACTGTTTTTT
TRBV7-8	-	TRBD1	TRBJ1-2	15	CASSARDRGYYGYTF	TGTGCCAGCAGCGCCCGGGACAGGGGTTACTATGGCTACACCTTC